Listed here is a single T cell receptor beta chain. Assay runs were performed at deep level. Sequencing was performed with immunoSEQ multiplex PCR; in TCRdb, only in-frame clones are kept and a portion is missing. The sample carries millions of clones, 85% to 95% recorded once. This record comes from a study of shared clonotypes between healthy human individuals. Germline V gene lookup returns CDR1 SEHNR and CDR2 FQNEAQ (reference sequence). The V gene end was trimmed by 5 bases and the J gene end by 5 bases; junction bases not matched to a gene: 5. CDR3 length: 14 residues. Only CD45RO-negative cells positively selected for CCR7 counted as naive CD8 cells, so terminally differentiated effector memory CD45RA+ cells were excluded.

Sequenced sample: naive CD8+ T cells from PBMCs. This clonotype was sampled from a man aged 18 to 29 in good health. Some clones in this sample may be carry-over from other donors' samples. The chain joins TRBV7-9 to TRBJ1-4, with 7 positions matching TRBD1. DNA of the CDR3: TGTGCCAGCAGCCGACAGGGCCCAAATGAAAAACTGTTTTTT. This translates into CASSRQGPNEKLFF.